The source of this TCR beta chain is a study of Graves' ophthalmopathy and Graves' hyperthyroidism. General study findings and limits: A majority of expanded thyroid clonotypes exceeding 0.001 frequency were likewise present in blood.

To note about this clonotype: Its antigen remains unidentified.

Patients were diagnosed from clinical symptoms, serum thyroxine, TRAb, thyroid ultrasound and orbital computed tomography. Trimming took 1 base from V and 13 from J, leaving 16 bases between them. The length of the CDR3 is 12 residues. The germline V gene encodes CDR1 DFQATT and CDR2 SNEGSKA (reference sequence). Amplifying from RNA transcripts, the study obtained TCR beta CDR3 regions. Second-round multiplex PCR followed a first-round RT-PCR using HTBI primers. TCRdb called the multiplex PCR reads again in MiXCR, with one record for every CDR3 protein. The table includes approximately 700,000 distinct CDR3 sequences, 40% detected once.

Sequencing input: peripheral blood. The rearrangement uses TRBV20-1 and TRBJ1-1; no clear D gene. The receptor comes from an adult man with Graves' ophthalmopathy. The CDR3 reads CSARAPSVAGFF. The CDR3 DNA reads as TGCAGTGCTAGAGCCCCATCGGTCGCCGGTTTCTTT.